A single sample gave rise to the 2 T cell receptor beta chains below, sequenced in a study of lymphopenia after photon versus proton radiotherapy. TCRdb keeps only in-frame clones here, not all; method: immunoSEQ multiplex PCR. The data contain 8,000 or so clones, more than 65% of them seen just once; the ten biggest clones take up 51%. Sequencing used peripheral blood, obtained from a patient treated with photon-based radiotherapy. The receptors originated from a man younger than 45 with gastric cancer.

The CDR3 is CASSLEFPQLGSPLHF. The CDR3 DNA sequence: TGTGCCAGCAGCTTAGAGTTTCCACAATTGGGGTCACCCCTCCACTTT. The V gene is TRBV7-8, the J gene TRBJ1-6; D is undetermined. V gave up 1 base and J gave up 10 bases, with 17 bases separating them. The CDR3 is 16 residues long. Germline CDR1 SGHVS, CDR2 FQNEAQ.

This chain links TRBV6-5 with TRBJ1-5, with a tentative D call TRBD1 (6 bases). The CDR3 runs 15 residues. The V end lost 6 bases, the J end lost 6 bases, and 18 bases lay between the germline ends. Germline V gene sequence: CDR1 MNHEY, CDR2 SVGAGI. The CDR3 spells CASSSRGGLGQPQHF. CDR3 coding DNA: TGTGCCAGCAGCTCCCGAGGGGGGCTCGGTCAGCCCCAGCATTTT.